Described below is a single T cell receptor beta chain sequence and its context. Repertoires were generated with immunoSEQ multiplex PCR, while TCRdb's copy carries only in-frame clones and drops some. The sample contains about 83,000 clones, about 90% of which appear only once. This sample was taken from a study of technical replicates of blood from a few donors. The CDR3 extends over 14 amino acids. Germline V gives CDR1 SQVTM, CDR2 ANQGSEA. V lost 1 base, J lost 4 bases, and 14 bases lay in between. The gene calls are TRBV29-1 and TRBJ2-7, with a weak D call TRBD1 (5 bases). This receptor was taken from a human donor in good health. The sequencing sample was made of T cells isolated from PBMCs. The CDR3 loop is CSVEVPGKWYEQYF. DNA of the CDR3: TGCAGCGTTGAAGTGCCAGGGAAGTGGTACGAGCAGTACTTC.